This T cell receptor (beta chain) was recovered during a study of OX40 agonist ivuxolimab in advanced cancers. This table comes from immunoSEQ multiplex PCR, and its TCRdb copy is limited to in-frame clones, with some not included. Among 42,000 or so clones listed, 75% to 90% were seen once. Deletions cut 2 bases from V and 3 bases from J, with 7 bases between. The CDR3 covers 13 residues. Germline-derived CDR1 and CDR2 are MNHEY and SVGAGI. This chain joins TRBV6-5 and TRBJ1-1; D gene unclear. This TCR came from an adult with an advanced solid tumor such as melanoma, head and neck, liver or kidney cancer. The sample consisted of CD4+ or CD8+ T cells sorted from blood, taken in a trial of the OX40 agonist ivuxolimab. CDR3 DNA: TGTGCCAGCAGTTACGACGGCGACACTGAAGCTTTCTTT. Encoded protein: CASSYDGDTEAFF.